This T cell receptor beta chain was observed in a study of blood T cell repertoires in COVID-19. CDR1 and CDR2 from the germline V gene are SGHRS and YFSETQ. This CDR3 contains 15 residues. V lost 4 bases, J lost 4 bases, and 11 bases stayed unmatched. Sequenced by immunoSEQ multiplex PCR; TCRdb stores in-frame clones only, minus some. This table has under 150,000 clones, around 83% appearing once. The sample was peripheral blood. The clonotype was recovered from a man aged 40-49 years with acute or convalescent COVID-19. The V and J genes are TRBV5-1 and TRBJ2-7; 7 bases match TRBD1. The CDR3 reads CASSREDRDWYEQYF. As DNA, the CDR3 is TGCGCCAGCAGCAGAGAAGACAGGGATTGGTACGAGCAGTACTTC.